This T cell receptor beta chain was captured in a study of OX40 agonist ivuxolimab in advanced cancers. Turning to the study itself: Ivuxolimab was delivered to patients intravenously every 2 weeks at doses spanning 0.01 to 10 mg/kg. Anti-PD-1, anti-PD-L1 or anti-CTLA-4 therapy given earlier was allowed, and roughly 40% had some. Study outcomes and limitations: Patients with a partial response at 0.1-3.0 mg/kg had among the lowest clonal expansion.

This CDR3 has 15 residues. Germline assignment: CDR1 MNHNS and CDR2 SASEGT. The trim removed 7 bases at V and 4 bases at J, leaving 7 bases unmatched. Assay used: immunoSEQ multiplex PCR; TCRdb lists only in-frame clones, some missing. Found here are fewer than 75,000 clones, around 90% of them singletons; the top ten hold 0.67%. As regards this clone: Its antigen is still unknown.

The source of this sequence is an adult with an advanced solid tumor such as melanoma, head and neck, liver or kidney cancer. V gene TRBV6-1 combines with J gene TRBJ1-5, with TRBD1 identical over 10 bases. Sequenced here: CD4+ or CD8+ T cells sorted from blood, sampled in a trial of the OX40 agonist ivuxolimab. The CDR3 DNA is TGTGCCAGCACCGGGGACAGGGGCACGAATCAGCCCCAGCATTTT. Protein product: CASTGDRGTNQPQHF.